A selection of T cell receptor beta chains follows, all from one sample in a study of identical twins. TCRdb called the 5' RACE reads again in MiXCR, with one record for every CDR3 protein. The sample shows 550,000 to 700,000 distinct CDR3 sequences, just under 10% of them seen only once. This sample was shared with a second study, whose subject was yellow fever vaccine responses in identical twins.

Sequencing was done on a sample of PBMCs. These receptors were taken from a woman aged 18-29 years in good health. Each CDR3 is given with its conserved first and last residue. A D gene is named only where the DNA matches it firmly. Size is omitted from some rows. Given values are once, few, many or a class for expanded clones.

j_call | d_call | clone_size | v_call | cdr3_aa | cdr3_nt
TRBJ1-2 | . | . | TRBV10-3 | CAISESGFQGYTF | TGTGCCATCAGTGAGTCGGGTTTTCAGGGCTACACCTTC
TRBJ2-3 | . | . | TRBV5-1 | CASSFNGRAGDTQYF | TGCGCCAGCAGCTTCAATGGACGGGCGGGAGATACGCAGTATTTT
TRBJ2-1 | TRBD2 | . | TRBV2 | CASSAERGGASF | TGTGCCAGCAGTGCGGAGCGGGGGGGCGCCTCCTTC
TRBJ1-5 | . | many | TRBV10-1 | CASSSVNQPQHF | TGCGCCAGCAGTTCCGTAAATCAGCCCCAGCATTTT
TRBJ2-3 | . | few | TRBV11-2 | CASSDQTGGADTQYF | TGTGCCAGCAGCGACCAAACAGGGGGGGCAGATACGCAGTATTTT
TRBJ2-1 | TRBD2 | few | TRBV12-3/TRBV12-4 | CASSLASSGGEYNEQFF | TGTGCCAGCAGTTTAGCGTCTAGCGGGGGGGAATACAATGAGCAGTTCTTC
TRBJ2-7 | . | . | TRBV7-9 | CASSPSVPYEQYF | TGTGCCAGCAGCCCGAGCGTGCCCTACGAGCAGTACTTC
TRBJ2-3 | . | few | TRBV7-9 | CASSLGEGVADTQYF | TGTGCCAGCAGCTTAGGTGAGGGAGTGGCAGATACGCAGTATTTT
TRBJ2-5 | . | . | TRBV6-5 | CASSYGLVKETQYF | TGTGCCAGCAGTTACGGCCTAGTTAAAGAGACCCAGTACTTC
TRBJ2-7 | TRBD1 | few | TRBV7-8 | CASSTEGQGVYEQYF | TGTGCCAGCAGCACCGAAGGACAGGGGGTCTACGAGCAGTACTTC
TRBJ2-7 | . | few | TRBV7-8 | CASSLTLAVSYEQYF | TGTGCCAGCAGCTTAACCCTAGCAGTCTCCTACGAGCAGTACTTC
TRBJ2-5 | TRBD2 | few | TRBV6-1 | CATLAGGDETQYF | TGTGCCACCCTAGCGGGGGGGGATGAGACCCAGTACTTC
TRBJ2-4 | . | many | TRBV12-3/TRBV12-4 | CASSSGDVNIQYF | TGTGCCAGCAGCTCTGGAGATGTGAACATTCAGTACTTC
TRBJ2-1 | TRBD2 | many | TRBV2 | CASSDRLAGTYNEQFF | TGTGCCAGCAGCGATCGACTAGCGGGGACCTACAATGAGCAGTTCTTC
TRBJ1-6 | . | . | TRBV13 | CASSLSGGSYNSPLHF | TGTGCCAGCAGCTTATCCGGGGGATCCTATAATTCACCCCTCCACTTT
TRBJ2-1 | TRBD1 | few | TRBV7-8 | CASSPPFDRGSFNEQFF | TGTGCCAGCAGCCCGCCCTTTGACAGGGGGAGTTTTAATGAGCAGTTCTTC
TRBJ2-2 | . | . | TRBV29-1 | CSVERLQGYTGELFF | TGCAGCGTTGAACGGTTACAGGGATACACCGGGGAGCTGTTTTTT
TRBJ2-3 | TRBD2 | . | TRBV5-5 | CASSRPVGGGPDTQYF | TGTGCCAGCAGCCGCCCAGTTGGGGGGGGACCAGATACGCAGTATTTT
TRBJ1-2 | TRBD1 | many | TRBV12-3/TRBV12-4 | CASADRGFYGYTF | TGTGCCAGCGCGGACAGGGGGTTCTATGGCTACACCTTC
TRBJ2-1 | . | few | TRBV19 | CASAGRRTYNEQFF | TGTGCCAGTGCCGGGAGAAGAACCTACAATGAGCAGTTCTTC
TRBJ2-1 | . | . | TRBV11-1 | CASSLSTSSNEQFF | TGTGCCAGCAGCCTTTCTACTAGCAGCAATGAGCAGTTCTTC
TRBJ2-3 | TRBD2 | once | TRBV2 | CASTSGTVTDTQYF | TGTGCCAGCACGAGCGGGACGGTCACAGATACGCAGTATTTT
TRBJ2-2 | . | few | TRBV20-1 | CSVADRRQATTGELFF | TGCAGTGTCGCAGATAGAAGACAGGCTACCACCGGGGAGCTGTTTTTT
TRBJ2-7 | . | many | TRBV5-1 | CASSLVAGSPTYEQYF | TGCGCCAGCAGCTTGGTGGCAGGCAGTCCCACCTACGAGCAGTACTTC
TRBJ1-2 | TRBD1 | many | TRBV3-1 | CASSLGQALDYGYTF | TGTGCCAGCAGCCTCGGACAGGCTCTCGACTATGGCTACACCTTC
TRBJ1-5 | . | many | TRBV12-3/TRBV12-4 | CASSLPDQPQHF | TGTGCCAGCAGCCTTCCGGATCAGCCCCAGCATTTT
TRBJ2-2 | TRBD1 | . | TRBV12-3/TRBV12-4 | CASSTRDRVRTGELFF | TGTGCCAGCAGTACACGGGACAGGGTTAGGACCGGGGAGCTGTTTTTT
TRBJ2-5 | TRBD2 | few | TRBV11-2 | CASSLGTSGRRQETQYF | TGTGCCAGCAGCTTAGGGACTAGCGGGAGACGGCAAGAGACCCAGTACTTC
TRBJ2-5 | TRBD1 | many | TRBV7-9 | CASRSGQGRETQYF | TGTGCCAGCAGGTCAGGACAGGGTCGAGAGACCCAGTACTTC
TRBJ1-2 | TRBD1 | few | TRBV7-9 | CASSPTGEEF | TGTGCCAGCAGCCCCACAGGGGAGGAATTC
TRBJ2-5 | . | . | TRBV12-3/TRBV12-4 | CASSFQGPPETQYF | TGTGCCAGCAGTTTTCAGGGTCCCCCGGAGACCCAGTACTTC
TRBJ2-3 | . | . | TRBV7-2 | CASTLGVPSTDTQYF | TGTGCCAGCACCTTGGGGGTTCCTAGCACAGATACGCAGTATTTT
TRBJ2-2 | . | few | TRBV10-3 | CAISESGPGELFF | TGTGCCATCAGTGAGTCAGGGCCCGGGGAGCTGTTTTTT
TRBJ2-2 | TRBD2 | many | TRBV5-1 | CASSWTSGYTGELFF | TGCGCCAGCAGCTGGACTAGCGGATACACCGGGGAGCTGTTTTTT
TRBJ2-3 | . | . | TRBV4-2 | CASSQDSTSFSTQYF | TGTGCCAGCAGCCAAGATTCCACTAGCTTCAGTACGCAGTATTTT
TRBJ2-7 | TRBD2 | few | TRBV20-1 | CSARDFWAGGSLSSYEQYF | TGCAGTGCTAGAGATTTCTGGGCGGGAGGGTCCCTTAGCTCCTACGAGCAGTACTTC
TRBJ2-6 | TRBD2 | . | TRBV6-5 | CASSYSGGGAGANVLTF | TGTGCCAGCAGTTACTCAGGCGGGGGGGCTGGGGCCAACGTCCTGACTTTC
TRBJ2-7 | . | many | TRBV6-2/TRBV6-3 | CASRGRLYEQYF | TGTGCCAGCAGAGGGAGACTCTACGAGCAGTACTTC
TRBJ2-5 | . | . | TRBV12-3/TRBV12-4 | CASSLAGQGKETQYF | TGTGCCAGCAGTTTAGCTGGCCAGGGAAAAGAGACCCAGTACTTC
TRBJ2-2 | . | . | TRBV6-2/TRBV6-3 | CASSNSLNTGELFF | TGTGCCAGCAGTAACTCCCTAAACACCGGGGAGCTGTTTTTT
TRBJ2-3 | . | . | TRBV15 | CATGGEAPDTQYF | TGTGCCACCGGCGGGGAAGCCCCAGATACGCAGTATTTT
TRBJ2-7 | . | few | TRBV7-9 | CASSFKDGYEQYF | TGTGCCAGCAGCTTTAAGGACGGCTACGAGCAGTACTTC
TRBJ2-5 | TRBD2 | . | TRBV2 | CASSAGTSGGEGTQYF | TGTGCCAGCAGCGCCGGGACTAGCGGGGGAGAAGGGACCCAGTACTTC
TRBJ2-3 | . | . | TRBV7-9 | CASRATSSTDTQYF | TGTGCCAGCAGAGCTACTAGCAGCACAGATACGCAGTATTTT
TRBJ1-2 | . | many | TRBV29-1 | CSVAGGADEYGYTF | TGCAGCGTCGCCGGGGGGGCCGACGAGTATGGCTACACCTTC
TRBJ2-3 | TRBD2 | few | TRBV11-2 | CASSPRESSGRPTDTQYF | TGTGCCAGCAGCCCCCGTGAGTCTAGCGGGAGGCCCACAGATACGCAGTATTTT
TRBJ1-4 | . | many | TRBV6-1 | CASSDRQGNEKLFF | TGTGCCAGCAGTGACAGGCAGGGGAATGAAAAACTGTTTTTT
TRBJ2-7 | . | many | TRBV7-9 | CASSPGLGGYEQYF | TGTGCCAGCAGCCCTGGACTAGGGGGTTACGAGCAGTACTTC
TRBJ2-7 | TRBD1 | few | TRBV28 | CASIDRGLYEQYF | TGTGCCAGCATAGACAGGGGGCTCTACGAGCAGTACTTC
TRBJ2-3 | TRBD1 | many | TRBV29-1 | CSVDTGTGVDTQYF | TGCAGCGTTGATACCGGGACAGGGGTAGATACGCAGTATTTT
TRBJ2-2 | . | . | TRBV2 | CASSDSAGELFF | TGTGCCAGCAGTGACAGTGCCGGGGAGCTGTTTTTT
TRBJ2-7 | . | . | TRBV7-3 | CASSSGPPYEEQYF | TGTGCCAGCAGCTCCGGGCCTCCCTACGAAGAGCAGTACTTC